This T cell receptor (beta chain) was recovered during a study of molecular identifiers for immune sequencing clone quantification (dated 2018 in TCRdb). Concerning the study at large: For a replicate experiment, RNA from around 20,000 or 100,000 naive CD8 T cells was divided into five aliquots, of which four were sequenced. This methods study used CD8 T cells to benchmark TCR RNA copy counting and molecular-identifier clustering-based TCR repertoire sequencing (MIDCIRS). Study-level results and caveats: Modeling estimated about three recovered TCR RNA copies per cell, compared with 9.5 to 10 by digital PCR, which implies around 33% capture efficiency. Spiked-in Jurkat TCR RNA equal to a single cell's worth was reported to be detectable even within 1,200,000 naive CD8 T cells. Clones above 20 RNA copies held over 99% of molecules in CMV-specific effector cells but under 1% in naive cells. Highly expanded clone sizes could be underestimated if identical TCR molecules share a barcode. Without barcode sub-clustering, chimeric consensus sequences inflated TCR diversity; chimeras reached as high as 47%. Spiked-in Jurkat TCR RNA (about ten copies' worth), which is not part of the donor repertoire, was contained in the naive libraries.

The library was generated by PCR. Instrument used: NextSeq 500. Bulk TCR libraries were generated as previously described, with the TCR primers listed in Table S5 used. Purification of total RNA was performed with the Qiagen AllPrep DNA/RNA kit. Before analysis, reads from multiple sequencing runs of the same library were pooled. On the study's bioinformatics: Reads were retained only if their TCR constant sequence matched exactly, and those retained reads were trimmed to 150 nt and grouped according to their 12-nt molecular barcodes. Reads within each barcode group were sub-clustered using a 15% Levenshtein threshold, and quality-weighted consensus sequences were constructed for each RNA molecule. Non-functional sequences were discarded, and so were lower-count sequences lying one edit away from another sequence. On the basis of fitting two negative binomial distributions, barcode sub-clusters with fewer than 20% of the maximum read count were discarded. Using fastp trimming at Q25 and MiXCR clonotype assembly, TCRdb reanalyzed the public sequencing data and kept in-frame beta chains. Entries that share a CDR3 protein sequence are merged under the most common genes and DNA. It is TCRdb's table, rather than the study itself, that gives the V and J calls and clone size. Across this sample there are around 100,000 distinct CDR3 sequences, with roughly a third seen only once. Jointly, the top ten make up approximately 4% of the sample.

This clonotype was detected only a few times. Its antigen has not been determined. It has no much larger one-base neighbor in the sample; base qualities were not kept. The CDR3 runs 16 residues from the cysteine to the phenylalanine. The sequence is cut down to CDR3 DNA, 48 bases in frame from base 1. V has 1 base trimmed and J has 2 bases trimmed; junction bases matching no gene number 8. The CDR1 and CDR2 encoded by the germline V gene (reference sequence) are DFQATT and SNEGSKA. Naive CD8 T cell libraries were made from approximately 22,000 to 940,000 sorted cells using 10%, 30% or 50% of purified RNA. Naive CD8 T cells, defined as CD8+CD4-CCR7+CD45RA+, were FACS-sorted into RLT Plus buffer on a BD FACSAria II. To test detection sensitivity, Jurkat RNA equivalent to nine to ten TCR copies was spiked into samples of roughly 18,000-1,000,000 naive CD8 T cells. CD8 T cells were enriched with RosetteSep CD8+ T Cell Enrichment Cocktail and Ficoll-Paque, followed by ACK red cell lysis.

Sequenced material: naive CD8+ T cells from blood, with Jurkat cell RNA spiked in. The cell subset or site label corresponds to: FACS-sorted CD8+CD4-CCR7+CD45RA+ naive T cells. The sequence was collected from a human donor in good health. Some libraries in this study had Jurkat cell RNA spiked in. In this chain, TRBV20-1 is recombined with TRBJ2-7, and TRBD1 aligns with 10 junction nucleotides. The bases read TGCAGTGCTAGAGCTCCGGGACAGGGGCTAACCTACGAGCAGTACTTC. Its translation reads: CSARAPGQGLTYEQYF.